The clone carrying this T cell receptor (beta chain) has a count of ten or more. The CDR3 has 14 amino acids. The germline V gene has CDR1 SGHKS and CDR2 YYEKEE (reference sequence). Trimming removed 0 bases at V and 1 base at J, with 7 bases between. Using its own MiXCR run on the 5' RACE reads, TCRdb lists one record per CDR3 protein. The repertoire has roughly 310,000 distinct CDR3 sequences, around 3.9% of them found once; the top ten carry about 20%. The data derive from a study of T cells after yellow fever vaccination. The material sequenced was PBMCs, taken on the day of the yellow fever booster vaccination. This clonotype originated in a man aged 18 to 30 who received the YFV17D yellow fever vaccine. The chain is built from TRBV5-5 and TRBJ1-1; D call uncertain. The CDR3 DNA sequence: TGTGCCAGCAGCTTGGCGGCAGCGAACACTGAAGCTTTCTTT. Protein sequence: CASSLAAANTEAFF.